These 8 T cell receptor beta chains came from one sample sequenced in a study of T cell changes during pregnancy in multiple sclerosis. The data were produced by immunoSEQ multiplex PCR, yet TCRdb's version contains in-frame clones alone and is incomplete. The sample carries about 93,000 clones, 92% recorded once. The starting material was peripheral blood, obtained after pregnancy. All receptors come from a female donor with multiple sclerosis, enrolled in a pregnancy study.

The rearrangement uses TRBV6-6 and TRBJ2-7, with 8 nucleotides matching TRBD1. The CDR3 spans 15 residues. V lost 2 bases and J lost 3; bases outside the gene matches: 6. The germline gives CDR1 MNHNY, CDR2 SVGAGI (reference sequence). Here the CDR3 reads CASSYMGGQGYEQYF. CDR3 sequence (DNA): TGTGCCAGCAGTTACATGGGAGGACAGGGCTACGAGCAGTACTTC.

J is TRBJ2-7 and V is TRBV6-5; D is undetermined. CDR3 size: 11 residues. V was shortened by 5 bases and J by 2 bases, with 4 bases between the two germline ends. From germline, CDR1 is MNHEY and CDR2 SVGAGI. CDR3 loop: CASSDTYEQYF. CDR3 bases: TGTGCCAGCAGTGACACCTACGAGCAGTACTTC.

This clone has only one observation. V usage is TRBV6-5 and J usage is TRBJ2-7, with D perhaps matching TRBD1 (6 bases). The V end lost 7 bases, the J end lost 1 base, and 14 bases lay between the germline ends. The CDR3 extends over 14 amino acids. From germline, CDR1 is MNHEY and CDR2 SVGAGI. DNA of the CDR3: TGTGCCAGCATGACAGGCGCCCTTTCCTACGAGCAGTACTTC. It translates to CASMTGALSYEQYF.

This chain joins TRBV11-2 and TRBJ1-1; D not resolved. Germline V gene lookup returns CDR1 SGHAT and CDR2 FQNNGV. CDR3 length: 12 amino acids. The V end lost 8 bases, the J end lost 0 bases, and 7 bases lay between the germline ends. CDR3 DNA sequence: TGTGCCAGCTCTATACTGAACACTGAAGCTTTCTTT. Protein product: CASSILNTEAFF.

The V call is TRBV10-3, the J call TRBJ2-3; D is possibly TRBD2 (5 bases). This CDR3 is 15 amino acids long. Trimming left V 0 bases short and J 1 base short, with 8 bases between. The germline CDR1 and CDR2 sequences are ENHRY and SYGVKD. CDR3 coding DNA: TGTGCCATCAGTGAGTCGTATAGCGGCACAGATACGCAGTATTTT. This codes for CAISESYSGTDTQYF.

The V gene is TRBV6-1, the J gene TRBJ2-5; perhaps TRBD1 as D (6 bases). The germline CDR1 and CDR2 sequences are MNHNS and SASEGT. Trimming took off 7 bases at V and 2 bases at J, with 14 bases between the two ends. The CDR3 extends over 14 amino acids. CDR3 sequence: CASMTGQNQETQYF. In DNA form, the CDR3 reads TGTGCCAGCATGACAGGCCAGAATCAAGAGACCCAGTACTTC.

This chain connects TRBV6-1 to TRBJ1-1, with a possible D match to TRBD1 (5 bases). The V gene's germline CDR1 is MNHNS and CDR2 SASEGT. The CDR3 contains 15 residues. Between the trimmed V and J ends, which lost 9 bases and 4 bases, there was a span of 21 bases. The CDR3 protein is CASTVRRGGPTEAFF. The CDR3 nucleotides are TGTGCCAGTACCGTTCGACGGGGGGGTCCCACTGAAGCTTTCTTT.

The chain employs TRBV11-3 and TRBJ2-3; 10 bases agree with TRBD1. V gave up 5 bases and J gave up 3 bases; unmatched junction bases: 5. The CDR3 sequence is 15 residues long. Germline V CDR1 and CDR2: SGHNT, YENEEA. The CDR3 loop reads CASSPRTGGTDTQYF. The CDR3 region has the DNA TGTGCCAGCAGCCCCAGGACAGGGGGAACAGATACGCAGTATTTT.